The rows below give T cell receptor beta chains drawn from one sample of a study of OX40 agonist ivuxolimab in advanced cancers. Measured with immunoSEQ multiplex PCR; TCRdb has only the in-frame clones, and not every one. The data hold 25,000 to 35,000 clones, with approximately 90% observed a single time. Material: CD4+ or CD8+ T cells sorted from blood, obtained in a trial of the OX40 agonist ivuxolimab. These receptors all stem from an adult with an advanced solid tumor such as melanoma, head and neck, liver or kidney cancer. Both conserved end residues are part of each CDR3. The order of the fields is CDR3 protein, CDR3 DNA, D gene, J gene, clone size, V gene. A D gene is named only where the DNA matches it firmly. Clone size is shown for a subset of rows, as once, few, many or a class of expanded clone.

CDR3aa: CASSQDRNAFF; CDR3nt: TGCGCCAGCAGCCAAGACAGGAATGCTTTCTTT; d_gene: .; j_gene: TRBJ1-1; abundance: few; v_gene: TRBV4-1
CDR3aa: CASSRPLNTEAFF; CDR3nt: TGTGCCAGCAGTCGGCCCTTGAACACTGAAGCTTTCTTT; d_gene: .; j_gene: TRBJ1-1; abundance: .; v_gene: TRBV6-5
CDR3aa: CASSLVGLATYNEQFF; CDR3nt: TGCGCCAGCAGCTTGGTAGGACTAGCGACCTACAATGAGCAGTTCTTC; d_gene: TRBD2; j_gene: TRBJ2-1; abundance: few; v_gene: TRBV5-1
CDR3aa: CASRFWEDSNQPQHF; CDR3nt: TGTGCCAGCAGATTTTGGGAAGATAGCAATCAGCCCCAGCATTTT; d_gene: .; j_gene: TRBJ1-5; abundance: .; v_gene: TRBV2
CDR3aa: CASRTGFDTEAFF; CDR3nt: TGTGCCAGCAGGACAGGGTTTGACACTGAAGCTTTTTTT; d_gene: TRBD1; j_gene: TRBJ1-1; abundance: .; v_gene: TRBV2
CDR3aa: CASSPYNSPLHF; CDR3nt: TGTGCCAGCAGCCCATATAATTCACCCCTCCACTTT; d_gene: .; j_gene: TRBJ1-6; abundance: .; v_gene: TRBV27
CDR3aa: CASSVASGEGEKLFF; CDR3nt: TGTGCCAGCAGCGTAGCGTCGGGGGAGGGTGAAAAACTGTTTTTT; d_gene: .; j_gene: TRBJ1-4; abundance: .; v_gene: TRBV9
CDR3aa: CASRGQGAEEQYF; CDR3nt: TGTGCCAGCAGAGGACAGGGGGCGGAAGAGCAGTACTTC; d_gene: TRBD1; j_gene: TRBJ2-7; abundance: .; v_gene: TRBV6-5
CDR3aa: CASSKGTGSTGELFF; CDR3nt: TGTGCCAGCAGTAAGGGGACAGGGTCCACCGGGGAGCTGTTTTTT; d_gene: TRBD1; j_gene: TRBJ2-2; abundance: .; v_gene: TRBV2
CDR3aa: CASKGSGKRQYF; CDR3nt: TGTGCCAGCAAGGGGAGCGGGAAGAGGCAGTATTTT; d_gene: TRBD2; j_gene: TRBJ2-3; abundance: .; v_gene: TRBV25-1
CDR3aa: CASSQPQGLNTEAFF; CDR3nt: TGCGCCAGCAGCCAACCACAGGGCCTGAACACTGAAGCTTTCTTT; d_gene: .; j_gene: TRBJ1-1; abundance: .; v_gene: TRBV4-1
CDR3aa: CASRRGGKGYTF; CDR3nt: TGTGCCAGCAGACGGGGGGGAAAGGGCTACACCTTC; d_gene: .; j_gene: TRBJ1-2; abundance: .; v_gene: TRBV7-7
CDR3aa: CVRSLMGGERETQYF; CDR3nt: TGTGTCAGAAGCTTAATGGGGGGAGAGAGGGAGACCCAGTACTTC; d_gene: .; j_gene: TRBJ2-5; abundance: .; v_gene: TRBV7-5
CDR3aa: CASSSGQFFTGELFF; CDR3nt: TGTGCCAGCAGCTCGGGACAGTTCTTCACCGGGGAGCTGTTTTTT; d_gene: TRBD1; j_gene: TRBJ2-2; abundance: .; v_gene: TRBV11-2
CDR3aa: CASRPTSGVADTQYF; CDR3nt: TGCGCCAGCAGGCCGACTAGCGGGGTTGCAGATACGCAGTATTTT; d_gene: TRBD2; j_gene: TRBJ2-3; abundance: once; v_gene: TRBV5-1
CDR3aa: CASSSGEIRLSSYNEQFF; CDR3nt: TGCGCCAGCAGCTCCGGGGAGATTAGACTGAGCTCCTACAATGAGCAGTTCTTC; d_gene: .; j_gene: TRBJ2-1; abundance: .; v_gene: TRBV5-1
CDR3aa: CASSPRRGLGEKLFF; CDR3nt: TGTGCCAGCAGCCCCAGGAGGGGTTTGGGTGAAAAACTGTTTTTT; d_gene: .; j_gene: TRBJ1-4; abundance: .; v_gene: TRBV7-6
CDR3aa: CASSVTGITEAFF; CDR3nt: TGTGCCAGCAGCGTAACAGGGATCACTGAAGCTTTCTTT; d_gene: .; j_gene: TRBJ1-1; abundance: .; v_gene: TRBV7-2
CDR3aa: CASSLYRGAAYEQYF; CDR3nt: TGTGCCAGCAGTTTATATCGGGGGGCCGCCTACGAGCAGTACTTC; d_gene: .; j_gene: TRBJ2-7; abundance: .; v_gene: TRBV28
CDR3aa: CASNPGQGAGTQYF; CDR3nt: TGTGCCAGTAACCCGGGACAGGGCGCCGGGACCCAGTACTTC; d_gene: TRBD1; j_gene: TRBJ2-5; abundance: .; v_gene: TRBV19
CDR3aa: CASSMAPGYGYTF; CDR3nt: TGTGCCAGTAGTATGGCGCCTGGCTATGGCTACACCTTC; d_gene: .; j_gene: TRBJ1-2; abundance: .; v_gene: TRBV19
CDR3aa: CASSVLGTEAFF; CDR3nt: TGTGCCAGCTCAGTTCTCGGCACTGAAGCTTTCTTT; d_gene: .; j_gene: TRBJ1-1; abundance: .; v_gene: TRBV28
CDR3aa: CASSQGYGYTF; CDR3nt: TGTGCCAGCAGCCAAGGATATGGCTACACCTTC; d_gene: .; j_gene: TRBJ1-2; abundance: .; v_gene: TRBV14
CDR3aa: CASSEGGNAGELFF; CDR3nt: TGTGCCAGCAGTGAGGGAGGGAACGCCGGGGAGCTGTTTTTT; d_gene: TRBD2; j_gene: TRBJ2-2; abundance: .; v_gene: TRBV6-4
CDR3aa: CASSVRASLDYGYTF; CDR3nt: TGTGCCAGCAGCGTCCGGGCCTCCCTAGACTATGGCTACACCTTC; d_gene: .; j_gene: TRBJ1-2; abundance: .; v_gene: TRBV9
CDR3aa: CASSDSLSSYNEQFF; CDR3nt: TGTGCCAGCAGTGACAGTTTGAGCTCCTACAATGAGCAGTTCTTC; d_gene: .; j_gene: TRBJ2-1; abundance: .; v_gene: TRBV11-1
CDR3aa: CASSFSSASYNEQFF; CDR3nt: TGCGCCAGCAGCTTTTCTAGTGCTTCCTACAATGAGCAGTTCTTC; d_gene: .; j_gene: TRBJ2-1; abundance: .; v_gene: TRBV5-1
CDR3aa: CASSQAPDEKLFF; CDR3nt: TGCGCCAGCAGCCAAGCTCCGGACGAAAAACTGTTTTTT; d_gene: .; j_gene: TRBJ1-4; abundance: .; v_gene: TRBV4-3
CDR3aa: CASSQRQDYEQYF; CDR3nt: TGCGCCAGCAGCCAGCGACAGGACTACGAGCAGTACTTC; d_gene: .; j_gene: TRBJ2-7; abundance: few; v_gene: TRBV4-1
CDR3aa: CASSLDGEDGASSYEQYF; CDR3nt: TGTGCCAGCAGCTTAGATGGCGAGGACGGAGCCAGCTCCTACGAGCAGTACTTC; d_gene: .; j_gene: TRBJ2-7; abundance: .; v_gene: TRBV11-2
CDR3aa: CASSQDAQGWLAGVAGELFF; CDR3nt: TGCGCCAGCAGCCAAGATGCGCAGGGTTGGCTAGCGGGAGTCGCCGGGGAGCTGTTTTTT; d_gene: TRBD2; j_gene: TRBJ2-2; abundance: .; v_gene: TRBV4-1
CDR3aa: CASSLAGTEVMNTEAFF; CDR3nt: TGTGCCAGCAGCTTAGCCGGGACAGAAGTAATGAACACTGAAGCTTTCTTT; d_gene: TRBD1; j_gene: TRBJ1-1; abundance: .; v_gene: TRBV7-8
CDR3aa: CASTGGEKLFF; CDR3nt: TGTGCCAGCACGGGGGGTGAAAAACTGTTTTTT; d_gene: .; j_gene: TRBJ1-4; abundance: .; v_gene: TRBV2
CDR3aa: CASSAGTGISNQPQHF; CDR3nt: TGTGCCAGCAGCGCCGGGACAGGGATTAGCAATCAGCCCCAGCATTTT; d_gene: TRBD1; j_gene: TRBJ1-5; abundance: .; v_gene: TRBV9
CDR3aa: CASGLDALREQYF; CDR3nt: TGTGCTAGTGGTTTGGATGCCCTCCGCGAGCAGTACTTC; d_gene: .; j_gene: TRBJ2-7; abundance: .; v_gene: TRBV12-5
CDR3aa: CASSWGTGYEQYF; CDR3nt: TGTGCCAGCAGTTGGGGGACAGGCTACGAGCAGTACTTC; d_gene: TRBD1; j_gene: TRBJ2-7; abundance: .; v_gene: TRBV27
CDR3aa: CASSDGGNEQFF; CDR3nt: TGTGCCAGCAGTGATGGAGGTAATGAGCAGTTCTTC; d_gene: .; j_gene: TRBJ2-1; abundance: .; v_gene: TRBV7-9
CDR3aa: CASRLQGSTEAFF; CDR3nt: TGTGCCAGCAGACTACAGGGGAGCACTGAAGCTTTCTTT; d_gene: TRBD1; j_gene: TRBJ1-1; abundance: .; v_gene: TRBV28
CDR3aa: CASSPWGGHEQFF; CDR3nt: TGTGCCAGCAGTCCCTGGGGGGGCCATGAGCAGTTCTTC; d_gene: .; j_gene: TRBJ2-1; abundance: .; v_gene: TRBV6-6
CDR3aa: CASSWGLAGTNTGELFF; CDR3nt: TGTGCCAGCAGTTGGGGACTAGCGGGAACGAACACCGGGGAGCTGTTTTTT; d_gene: TRBD2; j_gene: TRBJ2-2; abundance: .; v_gene: TRBV28